The sequence of this T cell receptor beta chain was determined in a study of CD8+CD57+ T cells in acquired aplastic anemia. Background on the study: Yields of DNA that came from sorted CD4+ and CD8+ cells averaged about 3.3 ug. Findings and caveats of the study: Found in both controls and patients were around 29 CD8+ CDR3 sequences.

This CDR3 is 12 amino acids long. From germline, CDR1 is KGHDR and CDR2 SFDVKD. V lost 9 bases, J lost 3 bases, and 1 base stayed unmatched. An expansion of CD8+CD57+ cells by flow cytometry had been shown in patients chosen for sequencing. Every patient presented with severe acquired aplastic anemia. Blood sampling was performed on the patients, and none of them had received therapy by then. Investigators profiled TCR beta VDJ and CDR3 from genomic DNA template. TCRdb processed the reads anew with MiXCR; each CDR3 protein has one entry. Here the sample spans some 160,000 distinct CDR3 sequences, around 48% being singletons. In this sample, this clonotype turned up once. Its antigen remains unknown.

The sample taken for sequencing was sorted CD4+, CD8+, or CD8+CD57+ T cells (not recorded which) from PBMCs. The TCR sequence derives from a human donor with aplastic anemia. This rearrangement joins TRBV24-1 to TRBJ2-7; 10 bases are a match to TRBD1. The CDR3 loop is CATGDRGYEQYF. The CDR3 nucleotides read TGTGCCACCGGGGACAGGGGCTACGAGCAGTACTTC.